One T cell receptor beta chain is described in this entry. Its cognate antigen is unknown. The donors belonged to the roughly 110-subject validation cohort, separate from the roughly 700-subject first cohort. Losses at the gene ends were 7 bases for V and 2 bases for J; bases not matched to a gene: 3. Per the germline V gene, CDR1 is MNHNS and CDR2 is SASEGT. The CDR3 length is 14 residues. Sequencing used immunoSEQ multiplex PCR; TCRdb keeps in-frame clones, though not all of them. The data contain over 85,000 clones, roughly 84% of them singletons. The entry originates in a study of cytomegalovirus exposure and HLA in healthy donors. Study at large: The approximately 120 validation repertoires, a later analysis reported, used the same platform as the 550 to 800 first-cohort repertoires. Study observations and caveats: Reported results showed that the classifier diagnosed cytomegalovirus status with high specificity and sensitivity.

Material for sequencing was PBMCs. The genes are TRBV6-1 and TRBJ1-5; TRBD1 aligns across 9 bases. This receptor was taken from a woman under 30 in good health and CMV-seropositive. The CDR3 nucleotides read TGTGCCAGCACTACAGGGGGCGGCAATCAGCCCCAGCATTTT. Translating gives CASTTGGGNQPQHF.